The 15 T cell receptor beta chains below were found in one sample sequenced in a study of Ad26.COV2.S vaccination and SARS-CoV-2 variants. Clones were read by immunoSEQ multiplex PCR, and TCRdb kept only the in-frame ones, dropping some. The repertoire holds about 680,000 clones, 70% to 90% seen once, with over 1.3% in the top ten. The treatment denotes: around 19 received Ad26.COV2.S at low or high dose, single or two shots; several received placebo; per-sample allocation not given. Day 63 after the first vaccine or placebo injection was the time point for sampling. The source material was peripheral blood, sampled in a trial of Ad26.COV2.S vaccine versus placebo. Source of these receptors: a person between 18 and 60 years old who received the Ad26.COV2.S COVID-19 vaccine or a placebo.

J is TRBJ2-5 and V is TRBV5-6; 11 bases are shared with TRBD2. The germline V gene has CDR1 SGHDT and CDR2 YYEEEE. J lost 1 base, V lost 4 bases, and 9 bases had no gene match. The CDR3 contains 17 residues. CDR3 region: CASSARLAGLLQETQYF. The CDR3 DNA reads TGTGCCAGCAGCGCCCGACTAGCGGGGCTTCTCCAAGAGACCCAGTACTTC.

J is TRBJ1-2 and V is TRBV30; the D gene is possibly TRBD1 (5 bases). V lost 5 bases to trimming and J lost 8 bases, with 18 bases between them. The germline gives CDR1 GTSNPN, CDR2 SVGIG (reference sequence). CDR3 size: 13 residues. CDR3 residues: CAWDTPGNWGYTF. The CDR3 DNA reads as TGTGCCTGGGATACCCCAGGGAATTGGGGCTACACCTTC. The full variable domain, completed using reference TRBV30 and TRBJ1-2, is SQTIHQWPATLVQPVGSPLSLECTVEGTSNPNLYWYRQAAGRGLQLLFYSVGIGQISSEVPQNLSASRPQDRQFILSSKKLLLSDSGFYLCAWDTPGNWGYTFGSGTRLTVV.

The chain has TRBV19 and TRBJ2-3, with D maybe TRBD2 (7 bases). The V end lost 7 bases, the J end lost 2 bases, and 13 bases lay between the germline ends. Germline CDR1 is LNHDA and CDR2 is SQIVND (reference sequence). This CDR3 has 14 residues. CDR3 sequence reads: CASIEGGVTDTQYF. CDR3 nucleotides: TGTGCCAGTATCGAGGGGGGGGTCACAGATACGCAGTATTTT.

The chain recombines TRBV28 with TRBJ2-4, with a possible D match to TRBD2 (7 bases). V was pared by 0 bases and J by 0 bases, with 15 bases between. There are 18 residues in the CDR3. Germline V gene sequence: CDR1 MDHEN, CDR2 SYDVKM. The CDR3 is CASSLWRGGGGAKNIQYF. CDR3 DNA: TGTGCCAGCAGTTTATGGAGGGGGGGAGGAGGAGCCAAAAACATTCAGTACTTC.

This clone was seen just once. The chain couples TRBV21-1 to TRBJ2-7; the table's TRBD1 call for D was not verified on the DNA. TRBV21-1 is described as a pseudogene. The CDR3 length is 15 residues. CDR3 amino acids: CASSKGRDSSYEQYF. DNA for the CDR3: TGTGCCAGCAGCAAAGGCAGGGACAGCTCCTACGAGCAGTACTTC.

This CDR3 reads CASSLVAGGGEQYF. The CDR3 bases are TGCGCCAGCAGCTTGGTTGCAGGGGGTGGCGAGCAGTACTTC. This rearrangement joins TRBV5-1 to TRBJ2-7, with 7 bases matching TRBD1. The CDR3 spans 14 residues. The V gene's germline CDR1 is SGHRS and CDR2 YFSETQ. The V and J ends lost 0 bases and 6 bases, in that order; junction bases with no gene match: 6.

CDR3 in amino acids: CASSQEQANTGELFF. The CDR3 nucleotides read TGTGCCAGCAGCCAAGAACAGGCCAACACCGGGGAGCTGTTTTTT. This sequence joins TRBV4-2 and TRBJ2-2, with D perhaps TRBD1 (5 bases). V was shortened by 0 bases and J by 2 bases, with 7 bases between the two germline ends. Germline CDR1 is LGHNA and CDR2 is YNFKEQ. The CDR3 is 15 residues long.

In its sample, this clone was seen a few times. The chain combines TRBV10-1 with TRBJ2-3; D is undetermined. V lost 4 bases and J lost 4, with 15 bases in between. CDR1 is WNHNN and CDR2 is SYGVQD in the germline V gene (reference sequence). The CDR3 has 15 residues. DNA of the CDR3: TGCGCCAGCAGTGCGGCTATCCCCACGTCAGATACGCAGTATTTT. Translated, it gives CASSAAIPTSDTQYF.

This clone came up once. The CDR3 protein is CAILDSVNEKLFF. CDR3 coding DNA: TGTGCCATCTTGGACAGCGTTAATGAAAAACTGTTTTTT. The rearrangement uses TRBV10-3 and TRBJ1-4; a possible D gene is TRBD1 (6 bases). The CDR3 covers 13 residues. From germline, CDR1 is ENHRY and CDR2 SYGVKD. The V and J ends lost 8 bases and 4 bases respectively, with 11 bases between them.

This clone was seen once. CDR3 sequence (DNA): TGTGCCAGCAGCCCTCATGACAGGTTCTCTGGAAACACCATATATTTT. This translates into CASSPHDRFSGNTIYF. The chain has TRBV3-1 (or the pseudogene TRBV3-2) and TRBJ1-3, with D maybe TRBD1 (6 bases). Germline CDR1 and CDR2: LGHDT and YNNKEL (reference sequence). The CDR3 is made up of 16 amino acids. V dropped 4 bases and J dropped 0 bases, with 13 bases sitting between them.

This sequence joins TRBV18 and TRBJ2-7; TRBD2 matches 9 bases. CDR1 is KGHSH and CDR2 is LQKENI in the germline V gene. The CDR3 covers 17 residues. Trimming at V came to 1 base and at J to 0 bases, leaving 7 bases not matched to a gene. The chain's CDR3 is CASSPRMIAGDSYEQYF. Here the CDR3 DNA reads TGTGCCAGCTCACCACGGATGATAGCGGGAGACTCCTACGAGCAGTACTTC.

The V and J genes are TRBV7-9 and TRBJ2-5; 8 bases align to TRBD1. CDR3 length: 13 residues. The V and J ends lost 6 bases and 4 bases, in that order; junction bases with no gene match: 4. Germline assignment: CDR1 SEHNR and CDR2 FQNEAQ (reference sequence). CDR3 loop: CASSFTGGETQYF. CDR3 DNA sequence: TGTGCCAGCAGTTTTACAGGGGGAGAGACCCAGTACTTC.

DNA for the CDR3: TGTGCCAGCAGCCAAGATCTGACGCCTCAGCCCCAGCATTTT. Amino acid sequence: CASSQDLTPQPQHF. The rearrangement links TRBV3-1 (or the pseudogene TRBV3-2) to TRBJ1-5; unclear D gene. Germline V gene sequence: CDR1 LGHDT, CDR2 YNNKEL (reference sequence). V lost 0 bases and J lost 6, with 9 bases in between. The CDR3 loop spans 14 amino acids.

This clone was seen a handful of times. The genes are TRBV3-1 (or the pseudogene TRBV3-2) and TRBJ1-2; 7 bases fit TRBD1. Germline values: CDR1 LGHDT, CDR2 YNNKEL (reference sequence). The CDR3 spans 14 residues. V lost 1 base, J lost 3 bases, and 2 bases stayed unmatched. CDR3 loop: CASSQGTGYYGYTF. The DNA of the CDR3 is TGTGCCAGCAGCCAAGGGACAGGATACTATGGCTACACCTTC.

The rearrangement links TRBV5-1 to TRBJ2-3; the D gene is possibly TRBD1 (5 bases). The V end was cut by 4 bases, the J end by 0 bases, with 9 bases between. CDR3 length: 14 amino acids. CDR1 is SGHRS, CDR2 YFSETQ, per germline. CDR3 in amino acids: CASSQGLSTDTQYF. In nucleotides, the CDR3 is TGCGCCAGCAGCCAGGGATTGAGCACAGATACGCAGTATTTT.